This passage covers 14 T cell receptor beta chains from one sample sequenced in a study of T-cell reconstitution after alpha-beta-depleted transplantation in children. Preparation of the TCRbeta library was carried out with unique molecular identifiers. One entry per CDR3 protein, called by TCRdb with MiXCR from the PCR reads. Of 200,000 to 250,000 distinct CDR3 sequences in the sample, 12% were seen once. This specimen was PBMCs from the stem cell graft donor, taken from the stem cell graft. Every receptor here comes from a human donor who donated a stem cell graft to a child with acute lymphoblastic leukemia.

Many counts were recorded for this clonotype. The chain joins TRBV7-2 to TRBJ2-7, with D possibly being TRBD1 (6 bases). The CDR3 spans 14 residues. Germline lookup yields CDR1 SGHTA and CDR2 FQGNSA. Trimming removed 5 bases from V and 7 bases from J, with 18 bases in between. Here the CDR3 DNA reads TGTGCCAGCAGCCTGGGGACAAGGGCCTGGGAGCAGTACTTC. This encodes CASSLGTRAWEQYF. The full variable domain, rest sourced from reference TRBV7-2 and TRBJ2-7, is GAGVSQSPSNKVTEKGKDVELRCDPISGHTALYWYRQSLGQGLEFLIYFQGNSAPDKSGLPSDRFSAERTGGSVSTLTIQRTQQEDSAVYLCASSLGTRAWEQYFGPGTRLTVT.

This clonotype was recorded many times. The CDR3 sequence: CASSQRPGTTSLDTQYF. As DNA, the CDR3 is TGTGCCAGCAGCCAACGCCCCGGGACAACCAGTTTGGATACGCAGTATTTT. The chain is built from TRBV9 and TRBJ2-3, with D maybe TRBD1 (6 bases). There are 17 residues in the CDR3. Germline CDR1 and CDR2: SGDLS and YYNGEE. Trimming left V 4 bases short and J 6 bases short, with 24 bases between.

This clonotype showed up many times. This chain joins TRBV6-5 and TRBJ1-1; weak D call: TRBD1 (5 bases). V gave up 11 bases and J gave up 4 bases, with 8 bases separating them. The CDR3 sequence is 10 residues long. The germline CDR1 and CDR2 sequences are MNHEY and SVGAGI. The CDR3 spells CAAGGTEAFF. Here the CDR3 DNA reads TGTGCCGCGGGGGGCACTGAAGCTTTCTTT.

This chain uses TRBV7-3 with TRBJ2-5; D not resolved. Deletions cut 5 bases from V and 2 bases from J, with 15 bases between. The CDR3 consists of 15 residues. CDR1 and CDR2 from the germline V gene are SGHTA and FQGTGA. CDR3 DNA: TGTGCCAGCAGCCTGATGGGGTCGGTACAAGAGACCCAGTACTTC. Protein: CASSLMGSVQETQYF.

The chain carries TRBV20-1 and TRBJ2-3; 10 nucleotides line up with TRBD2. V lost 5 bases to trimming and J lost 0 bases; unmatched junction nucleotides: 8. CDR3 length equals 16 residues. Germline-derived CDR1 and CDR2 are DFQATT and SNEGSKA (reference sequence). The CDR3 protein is CSAGYPLAGSTDTQYF. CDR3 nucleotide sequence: TGCAGTGCTGGATACCCACTAGCGGGGAGCACAGATACGCAGTATTTT.

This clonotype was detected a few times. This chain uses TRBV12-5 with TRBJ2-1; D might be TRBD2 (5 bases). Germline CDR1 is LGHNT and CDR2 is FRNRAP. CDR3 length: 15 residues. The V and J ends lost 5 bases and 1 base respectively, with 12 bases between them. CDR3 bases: TGTGCTAGTGGTCTCTCCGGGAAGTCCTACAATGAGCAGTTCTTC. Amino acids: CASGLSGKSYNEQFF. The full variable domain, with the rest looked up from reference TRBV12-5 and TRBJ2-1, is DARVTQTPRHKVTEMGQEVTMRCQPILGHNTVFWYRQTMMQGLELLAYFRNRAPLDDSGMPKDRFSAEMPDATLATLKIQPSEPRDSAVYFCASGLSGKSYNEQFFGPGTRLTVL.

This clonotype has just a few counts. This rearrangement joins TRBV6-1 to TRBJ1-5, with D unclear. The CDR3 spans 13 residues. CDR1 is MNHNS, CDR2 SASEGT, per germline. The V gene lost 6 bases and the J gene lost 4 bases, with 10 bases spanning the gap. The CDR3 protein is CASRSRKNQPQHF. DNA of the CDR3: TGTGCCAGCAGAAGTCGGAAAAATCAGCCCCAGCATTTT.

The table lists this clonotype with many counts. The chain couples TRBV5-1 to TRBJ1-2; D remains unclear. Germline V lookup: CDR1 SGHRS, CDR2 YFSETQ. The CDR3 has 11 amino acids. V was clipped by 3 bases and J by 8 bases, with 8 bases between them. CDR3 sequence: CASSSAVGYTF. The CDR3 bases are TGCGCCAGCAGCTCAGCGGTCGGCTACACCTTC.

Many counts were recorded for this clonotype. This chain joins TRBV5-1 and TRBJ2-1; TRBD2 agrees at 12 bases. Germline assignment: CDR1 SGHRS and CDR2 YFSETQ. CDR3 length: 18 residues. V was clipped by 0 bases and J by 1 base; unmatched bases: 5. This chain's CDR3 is CASSLALAGGRSYNEQFF. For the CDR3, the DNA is TGCGCCAGCAGCTTGGCGCTAGCGGGGGGGCGGTCCTACAATGAGCAGTTCTTC. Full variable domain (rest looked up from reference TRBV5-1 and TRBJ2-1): KAGVTQTPRYLIKTRGQQVTLSCSPISGHRSVSWYQQTPGQGLQFLFEYFSETQRNKGNFPGRFSGRQFSNSRSEMNVSTLELGDSALYLCASSLALAGGRSYNEQFFGPGTRLTVL.

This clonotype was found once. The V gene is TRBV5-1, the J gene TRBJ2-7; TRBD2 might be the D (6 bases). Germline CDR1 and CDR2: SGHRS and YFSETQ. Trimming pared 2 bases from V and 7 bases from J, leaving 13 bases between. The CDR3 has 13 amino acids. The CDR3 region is CASSFQGTGEQYF. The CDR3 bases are TGCGCCAGCAGCTTCCAAGGGACTGGGGAGCAGTACTTC.

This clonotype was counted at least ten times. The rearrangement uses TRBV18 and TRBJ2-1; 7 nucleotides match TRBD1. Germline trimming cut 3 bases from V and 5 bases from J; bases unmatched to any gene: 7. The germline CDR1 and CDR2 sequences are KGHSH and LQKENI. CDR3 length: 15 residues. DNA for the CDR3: TGTGCCAGCTCACCGAACAGGGGCGTAAACAATGAGCAGTTCTTC. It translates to CASSPNRGVNNEQFF.

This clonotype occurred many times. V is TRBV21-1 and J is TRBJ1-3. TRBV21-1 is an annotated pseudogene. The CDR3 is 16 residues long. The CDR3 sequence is CASSIPPESSGNTIYF. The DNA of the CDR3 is TGTGCCAGCAGCATCCCTCCTGAGAGCTCTGGAAACACCATATATTTT.

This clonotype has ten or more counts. CDR3 amino acids: CASSVEGRGVETQYF. The CDR3, as DNA: TGTGCCAGCAGTGTCGAGGGTAGGGGGGTAGAGACCCAGTACTTC. This chain connects TRBV2 to TRBJ2-5; D could derive from TRBD1 or TRBD2 (6 bases each). V was trimmed by 4 bases and J by 4 bases, leaving 16 bases between them. Germline V lookup: CDR1 SNHLY, CDR2 FYNNEI. The CDR3 is 15 amino acids. Complete variable domain (other parts from reference TRBV2 and TRBJ2-5): EPEVTQTPSHQVTQMGQEVILRCVPISNHLYFYWYRQILGQKVEFLVSFYNNEISEKSEIFDDQFSVERPDGSNFTLKIRSTKLEDSAMYFCASSVEGRGVETQYFGPGTRLLVL.

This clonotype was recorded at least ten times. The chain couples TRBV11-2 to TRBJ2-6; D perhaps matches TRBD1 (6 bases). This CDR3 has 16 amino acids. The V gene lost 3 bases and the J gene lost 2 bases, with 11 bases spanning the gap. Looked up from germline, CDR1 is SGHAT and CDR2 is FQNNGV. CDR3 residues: CASSFGDNAGANVLTF. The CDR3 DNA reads TGTGCCAGCAGCTTTGGGGACAACGCTGGGGCCAACGTCCTGACTTTC.